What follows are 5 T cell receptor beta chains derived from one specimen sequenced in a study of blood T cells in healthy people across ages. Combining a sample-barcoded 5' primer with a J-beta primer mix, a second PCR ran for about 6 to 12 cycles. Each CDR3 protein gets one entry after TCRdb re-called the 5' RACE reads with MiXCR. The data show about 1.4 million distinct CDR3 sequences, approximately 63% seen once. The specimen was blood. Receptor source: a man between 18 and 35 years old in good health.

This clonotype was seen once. The CDR3 is CASSHDRAEENGYTF. CDR3 sequence (DNA): TGTGCCAGCAGCCACGACAGGGCGGAAGAGAATGGCTACACCTTC. This chain connects TRBV14 to TRBJ1-2; TRBD1 matches at 7 bases. The length of the CDR3 is 15 residues. The junction had 10 bases not matched to a gene; V was cut back by 3 bases and J by 6 bases. CDR1 SGHDN and CDR2 FVKESK come from the germline V gene.

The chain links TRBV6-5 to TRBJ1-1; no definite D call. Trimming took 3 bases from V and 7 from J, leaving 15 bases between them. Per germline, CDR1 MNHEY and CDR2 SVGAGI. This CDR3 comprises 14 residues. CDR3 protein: CASSYRPRLGEAFF. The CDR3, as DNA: TGTGCCAGCAGTTATCGACCTCGGCTCGGTGAAGCTTTCTTT.

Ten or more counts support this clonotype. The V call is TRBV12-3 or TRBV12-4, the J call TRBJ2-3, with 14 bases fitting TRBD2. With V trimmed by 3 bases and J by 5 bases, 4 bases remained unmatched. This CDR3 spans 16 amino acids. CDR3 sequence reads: CASSLGLAGVRDTQYF. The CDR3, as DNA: TGTGCCAGCAGTTTGGGACTAGCGGGAGTTAGAGATACGCAGTATTTT.

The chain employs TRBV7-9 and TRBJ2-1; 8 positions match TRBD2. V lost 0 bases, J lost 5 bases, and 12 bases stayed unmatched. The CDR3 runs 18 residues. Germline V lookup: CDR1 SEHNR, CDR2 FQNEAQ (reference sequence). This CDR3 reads CASSLARSPRAGDNEQFF. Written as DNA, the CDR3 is TGTGCCAGCAGCTTAGCAAGATCCCCCAGAGCGGGGGACAATGAGCAGTTCTTC.

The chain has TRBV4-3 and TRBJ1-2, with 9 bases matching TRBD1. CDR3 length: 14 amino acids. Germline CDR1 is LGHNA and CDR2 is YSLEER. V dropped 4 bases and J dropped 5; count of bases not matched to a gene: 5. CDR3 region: CASSPWGQGYGYTF. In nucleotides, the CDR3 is TGCGCCAGCAGCCCGTGGGGACAGGGATATGGCTACACCTTC.